Shown below are 27 T cell receptor beta chains from a single sample sequenced in a study of blood T cell repertoires in COVID-19. This table comes from immunoSEQ multiplex PCR, and its TCRdb copy is limited to in-frame clones, with some not included. Of a few hundred thousand clones in the sample, around 85% were seen once. The sequencing sample was made of PBMCs or T cells enriched from blood (not recorded which). These receptors all stem from a woman in her forties or fifties in a cohort exposed to, infected with or recovered from COVID-19 (not recorded which).

J is TRBJ2-2 and V is TRBV5-4, with 13 nucleotides matching TRBD2. Germline V CDR1 and CDR2: SGHNT, YYREEE (reference sequence). V shed 1 base, J shed 4 bases, and the junction held 1 base outside the gene matches. This CDR3 has 16 amino acids. The CDR3 reads CASSLWTSGGTGELFF. The CDR3 coding sequence is TGTGCCAGCAGCTTGTGGACTAGCGGGGGCACCGGGGAGCTGTTTTTT. The full variable domain, its missing parts supplied by reference TRBV5-4 and TRBJ2-2, is ETGVTQSPTHLIKTRGQQVTLRCSSQSGHNTVSWYQQALGQGPQFIFQYYREEENGRGNFPPRFSGLQFPNYSSELNVNALELDDSALYLCASSLWTSGGTGELFFGEGSRLTVL.

CDR3 loop: CASSELGRGYGYTF. CDR3 nucleotide sequence: TGTGCCAGCAGTGAACTGGGCAGGGGCTATGGCTACACCTTC. The J gene is TRBJ1-2, the V gene TRBV6-1; maybe TRBD1 (6 bases). The CDR3 spans 14 residues. The ends were cut back, 2 bases at V and 4 bases at J, with 11 bases in the middle. CDR1 and CDR2 from the germline V gene are MNHNS and SASEGT.

This chain connects TRBV7-2 to TRBJ2-1; TRBD2 agrees at 9 bases. The CDR3 sequence is 15 residues long. The V gene end was trimmed by 5 bases and the J gene end by 9 bases; junction bases not matched to a gene: 11. Germline CDR1 and CDR2: SGHTA and FQGNSA. DNA of the CDR3: TGTGCCAGCAGCCCCGGGACTAGCTATGGGTTTGAGCAGTTCTTC. As protein: CASSPGTSYGFEQFF.

The chain carries TRBV19 and TRBJ1-4; TRBD1 is a possible D gene (6 bases). The CDR3 sequence is 15 residues long. V was trimmed by 9 bases and J by 5 bases, leaving 19 bases between them. Looked up from germline, CDR1 is LNHDA and CDR2 is SQIVND (reference sequence). This CDR3 reads CASLPGWTVNEKLFF. Written as DNA, the CDR3 is TGTGCCAGCCTACCTGGCTGGACAGTCAATGAAAAACTGTTTTTT.

This clone has only one observation. The rearrangement links TRBV4-3 to TRBJ1-3; D is uncertain. The CDR3 has 15 residues. V lost 1 base and J lost 2, with 9 bases in between. Germline assignment: CDR1 LGHNA and CDR2 YSLEER. This chain's CDR3 is CASSQGMGTGNTIYF. Here the CDR3 DNA reads TGCGCCAGCAGCCAAGGAATGGGCACTGGAAACACCATATATTTT.

This rearrangement joins TRBV4-2 to TRBJ2-2, with TRBD2 identical over 10 bases. Germline V CDR1 and CDR2: LGHNA, YNFKEQ. Trimming at V came to 1 base and at J to 4 bases, leaving 6 bases not matched to a gene. The CDR3 sequence is 17 residues long. CDR3 nucleotides: TGTGCCAGCAGCCAAGGGCTAGCGGGGGAGGGCACCGGGGAGCTGTTTTTT. Protein sequence: CASSQGLAGEGTGELFF.

A few counts support this clone. For the CDR3, the DNA is TGTGCCAGCAAAGAGACAGGGGGCGCGGTTCAGCCCCAGCATTTT. Translation: CASKETGGAVQPQHF. The chain combines TRBV6-5 with TRBJ1-5; TRBD1 aligns across 10 bases. This CDR3 comprises 15 residues. After removal of 7 bases from V and 6 bases from J, the junction contained 9 bases not matched to a gene. The germline gives CDR1 MNHEY, CDR2 SVGAGI.

This clone appeared once. This rearrangement joins TRBV9 to TRBJ2-5; 8 bases fit TRBD1. This CDR3 has 15 residues. Germline V gives CDR1 SGDLS, CDR2 YYNGEE. J gave up 6 bases and V 2 bases, and 9 bases lay outside the gene matches. The CDR3 protein is CASSVTGDARQTQYF. The CDR3 DNA sequence: TGTGCCAGCAGCGTGACAGGGGATGCTCGACAGACCCAGTACTTC.

J is TRBJ1-6 and V is TRBV7-2; possible D gene TRBD1, 5 bases. The CDR3 has 15 amino acids. Trimming stripped 1 base from V and 6 bases from J, with 10 bases between. CDR1 and CDR2 (germline): SGHTA, FQGNSA. The CDR3, as DNA: TGTGCCAGCAGCTTAGGAGGGACTCGTAATTCACCCCTCCACTTT. It specifies CASSLGGTRNSPLHF. Filled out from reference TRBV7-2 and TRBJ1-6, the complete variable domain reads GAGVSQSPSNKVTEKGKDVELRCDPISGHTALYWYRQSLGQGLEFLIYFQGNSAPDKSGLPSDRFSAERTGGSVSTLTIQRTQQEDSAVYLCASSLGGTRNSPLHFGNGTRLTVT.

The chain couples TRBV6-2 or TRBV6-3 to TRBJ1-6, with 8 bases aligning to TRBD1. V shed 5 bases and J 10 bases; nucleotides not matched to a gene: 10. Germline CDR1 is MNHEY and CDR2 is SVGEGT. The CDR3 is made up of 15 amino acids. The CDR3 loop is CASSDSWTGKSPLHF. Written as DNA, the CDR3 is TGTGCCAGCAGTGACAGTTGGACAGGGAAATCACCCCTCCACTTT.

This clone has just a few counts. This sequence joins TRBV5-8 and TRBJ1-5; TRBD1 is a possible D gene (5 bases). V lost 0 bases to trimming and J lost 4 bases, with 8 bases between them. Germline V gene data show CDR1 as SGHTS and CDR2 as YDEGEE. CDR3 length: 14 residues. The CDR3 DNA reads as TGTGCCAGCAGCTTGGTGGGGGGGAATCAGCCCCAGCATTTT. Translated, it gives CASSLVGGNQPQHF. Supplemented by reference TRBV5-8 and TRBJ1-5, the full variable domain reads EAGVTQSPTHLIKTRGQQATLRCSPISGHTSVYWYQQALGLGLQFLLWYDEGEERNRGNFPPRFSGRQFPNYSSELNVNALELEDSALYLCASSLVGGNQPQHFGDGTRLSIL.

J is TRBJ2-1 and V is TRBV2; tentatively, D is TRBD2 (7 bases). The V gene's germline CDR1 is SNHLY and CDR2 FYNNEI. The CDR3 is made up of 17 amino acids. V shed 6 bases and J shed 0 bases, with 18 bases lying between them. The CDR3 DNA reads as TGTGCCAGCAGCCAAAAACGGGGGGCCCTCTCCTACAATGAGCAGTTCTTC. Encoded protein: CASSQKRGALSYNEQFF.

This chain connects TRBV21-1 to TRBJ1-2. TRBV21-1 is a pseudogene locus. The CDR3 spans 14 residues. The DNA for the CDR3 is TGTGCCAGCAGCCGAATGCGGGTTCACTATGGCTACACCTTC. Amino acid sequence: CASSRMRVHYGYTF.

This clone appeared a few times. The chain uses TRBV30 and TRBJ2-5; D might be TRBD2 (6 bases). The germline V gene encodes CDR1 GTSNPN and CDR2 SVGIG (reference sequence). The CDR3 extends over 16 amino acids. V was shortened by 0 bases and J by 5 bases, with 19 bases between the two germline ends. The CDR3 DNA is TGTGCCTGGAGTGTGATGGGTTCGGCGGGGATGGAGACCCAGTACTTC. Its translation: CAWSVMGSAGMETQYF.

V is TRBV4-3 and J is TRBJ2-3, with D unclear. The CDR3 loop spans 14 amino acids. Germline V gene data show CDR1 as LGHNA and CDR2 as YSLEER. Trimming removed 3 bases at V and 3 bases at J, with 10 bases between. CDR3 DNA: TGCGCCAGCAGCCAGGAGCTTAGAACAGATACGCAGTATTTT. It specifies CASSQELRTDTQYF.

The V gene is TRBV27, the J gene TRBJ1-6, with D unclear. CDR3 length equals 14 residues. Germline V CDR1 and CDR2: MNHEY, SMNVEV (reference sequence). V was clipped by 3 bases and J by 8 bases, with 11 bases between them. The CDR3 region is CASSFSNAHSPLHF. In DNA form, the CDR3 reads TGTGCCAGCAGTTTCTCTAATGCCCATTCACCCCTCCACTTT.

The chain is built from TRBV7-2 and TRBJ2-1; 12 positions agree with TRBD2. The CDR3 has 15 amino acids. J was trimmed by 7 bases and V by 5 bases; bases with no gene match: 6. Germline loops: CDR1 SGHTA, CDR2 FQGNSA. CDR3 region: CASSGGLAGLNEQFF. CDR3 nucleotides: TGTGCCAGCAGCGGCGGACTAGCGGGGTTAAATGAGCAGTTCTTC.

This chain links TRBV10-1 with TRBJ2-7, with 7 bases lining up with TRBD1. CDR3 size: 14 residues. V shed 9 bases and J 4 bases; nucleotides not matched to a gene: 12. CDR1 and CDR2 from the germline V gene are WNHNN and SYGVQD (reference sequence). The CDR3 DNA follows: TGCGCCAGGCCATGGGACAGAGAGGAATACGAGCAGTACTTC. This sequence encodes CARPWDREEYEQYF.

The chain has TRBV2 and TRBJ1-4, with 8 bases identical to TRBD1. The germline gives CDR1 SNHLY, CDR2 FYNNEI. After removal of 6 bases from V and 1 base from J, the junction contained 4 bases not matched to a gene. The CDR3 is 15 amino acids. The CDR3, as DNA: TGTGCCAGCAGGGACAGGGTCATAACTAATGAAAAACTGTTTTTT. It codes for CASRDRVITNEKLFF.

V gene TRBV28 combines with J gene TRBJ1-1, with TRBD1 as a possible D gene (5 bases). Trimming removed 3 bases from V and 5 bases from J, with 10 bases in between. The germline V gene has CDR1 MDHEN and CDR2 SYDVKM. This CDR3 spans 13 amino acids. The CDR3 bases are TGTGCCAGCAGTTTTTTGGGGGGTACTGAAGCTTTCTTT. It translates to CASSFLGGTEAFF. Based on the CDR3 plus reference TRBV28 and TRBJ1-1, the full variable domain is DVKVTQSSRYLVKRTGEKVFLECVQDMDHENMFWYRQDPGLGLRLIYFSYDVKMKEKGDIPEGYSVSREKKERFSLILESASTNQTSMYLCASSFLGGTEAFFGQGTRLTVV.

This clone was seen only once. This chain links TRBV28 with TRBJ1-5; TRBD1 aligns across 9 bases. From germline, CDR1 is MDHEN and CDR2 SYDVKM. The CDR3 covers 14 residues. J gave up 7 bases and V 2 bases, and 3 bases lay outside the gene matches. CDR3 in amino acids: CASSLGQGRQPQHF. The CDR3 DNA follows: TGTGCCAGCAGTTTAGGACAGGGGAGGCAGCCCCAGCATTTT.

J is TRBJ1-3 and V is TRBV7-2; D may be TRBD1 (6 bases). This CDR3 comprises 15 residues. Germline CDR1 and CDR2: SGHTA and FQGNSA. The ends were cut back, 4 bases at V and 1 base at J, with 11 bases in the middle. CDR3 loop: CASSSSGVSGNTIYF. CDR3 in DNA: TGTGCCAGCAGCTCCTCAGGGGTGTCTGGAAACACCATATATTTT.

CDR3 region: CASSFHSTTGTGGEKLFF. CDR3 DNA sequence: TGCGCCAGCAGCTTCCACTCCACCACCGGGACAGGGGGTGAAAAACTGTTTTTT. The J gene is TRBJ1-4, the V gene TRBV5-1, with 11 bases matching TRBD1. The CDR3 consists of 18 residues. Germline CDR1 is SGHRS and CDR2 is YFSETQ. With 2 bases clipped from V and 7 bases from J, the junction kept 13 bases outside the gene matches.

This chain uses TRBV7-8 with TRBJ1-1; possible D gene TRBD1, 5 bases. The V end was cut by 5 bases, the J end by 1 base, with 17 bases between. This CDR3 is 16 amino acids long. Germline V gene sequence: CDR1 SGHVS, CDR2 FQNEAQ. CDR3 nucleotide sequence: TGTGCCAGCAGCGACCGAGGGGCCGGGGGGAACACTGAAGCTTTCTTT. It yields the protein CASSDRGAGGNTEAFF.

V usage is TRBV18 and J usage is TRBJ1-4, with 8 bases that match TRBD1. The germline CDR1 and CDR2 sequences are KGHSH and LQKENI. V trimming: 5 bases; J trimming: 7 bases; junction bases outside the gene matches: 9. CDR3 length equals 15 residues. For the CDR3, the DNA is TGTGCCAGCTCATCCCCTGGACAGGGAGGTGAAAAACTGTTTTTT. This sequence encodes CASSSPGQGGEKLFF.

J is TRBJ1-3 and V is TRBV28; 7 nucleotides match TRBD1. CDR1 and CDR2 from the germline V gene are MDHEN and SYDVKM. CDR3 size: 14 residues. The V and J ends lost 6 bases and 4 bases, in that order; junction bases with no gene match: 6. The CDR3 DNA follows: TGTGCCAGCAGCACGACAGGGCTCGGAAACACCATATATTTT. Translation gives CASSTTGLGNTIYF.

The chain couples TRBV4-2 to TRBJ1-4, with 8 bases matching TRBD1. This CDR3 comprises 18 residues. The V gene's germline CDR1 is LGHNA and CDR2 YNFKEQ. Trimming cost V 0 bases and J 8 bases; bases outside gene matches: 14. CDR3 in amino acids: CASSQDLRTGRGGEKLFF. The CDR3, as DNA: TGTGCCAGCAGCCAAGATCTCAGGACAGGGAGGGGAGGGGAAAAACTGTTTTTT.